This is a list of T cell receptor beta chains from one sample in a study of shared clonotypes between healthy human individuals. Sequencing used immunoSEQ multiplex PCR; TCRdb keeps in-frame clones, though not all of them. The sample lists fewer than 400,000 clones, around 74% occurring once. Input material: memory CD4+ T cells sorted from blood. The receptors were gathered from a young man in good health. Each CDR3 is given with its conserved first and last residue. A D gene is named only where the DNA matches it firmly. Clone size is given for some rows only: seen once, a few or many times, or a class if the clone is expanded.

TRBV30,few,TRBJ2-3,NA,CAWREGADTQYF,TGTGCCTGGAGGGAGGGGGCAGATACGCAGTATTTT
TRBV28,NA,TRBJ2-1,NA,CASTSTGGNDEQFF,TGTGCCAGCACCTCAACTGGAGGAAATGATGAGCAGTTCTTC
TRBV29-1,few,TRBJ2-1,TRBD2,CSVLGGRDYNEQFF,TGCAGCGTCCTTGGCGGGAGAGACTACAATGAGCAGTTCTTC
TRBV18,NA,TRBJ2-5,NA,CASSNVNTQETQYF,TGTGCCAGCTCAAATGTAAACACCCAAGAGACCCAGTACTTC
TRBV7-7,few,TRBJ2-3,NA,CASSPIPGADTQYF,TGTGCCAGCAGCCCCATCCCAGGGGCCGATACGCAGTATTTT
TRBV28,NA,TRBJ2-7,NA,CASGLIYEQYF,TGTGCCAGCGGGCTCATCTACGAGCAGTACTTC
TRBV7-2,NA,TRBJ2-1,NA,CASSLRAGGYNEQFF,TGTGCCAGCAGCTTAAGGGCGGGCGGTTACAATGAGCAGTTCTTC
TRBV7-8,NA,TRBJ2-7,NA,CASSLPTDYEQYF,TGTGCCAGCAGCTTACCGACGGACTACGAGCAGTACTTC
TRBV30,once,TRBJ2-5,NA,CAWSVGGGGETQYF,TGTGCCTGGAGTGTAGGGGGGGGAGGAGAGACCCAGTACTTC
TRBV15,NA,TRBJ2-3,NA,CATSRDRTNTDTQYF,TGTGCCACCAGCAGAGATCGGACTAACACAGATACGCAGTATTTT
TRBV7-3,NA,TRBJ2-7,TRBD2,CASSTTGLGLYEQYF,TGTGCCAGCAGCACGACGGGACTAGGCCTATACGAGCAGTACTTC
TRBV29-1,NA,TRBJ1-1,TRBD1,CSAMGQLNTEAFF,TGCAGCGCTATGGGACAGTTGAACACTGAAGCTTTCTTT
TRBV2,once,TRBJ2-6,NA,CASSEGLSGANVLTF,TGTGCCAGCAGTGAAGGGCTATCGGGGGCCAACGTCCTGACTTTC
TRBV18,NA,TRBJ2-3,NA,CASSSTDTQYF,TGTGCCAGCTCATCCACAGATACGCAGTATTTT
TRBV19,NA,TRBJ2-7,TRBD2,CASRPLGGRAREQYF,TGTGCCAGTAGACCTTTGGGCGGGAGGGCCCGCGAGCAGTACTTC
TRBV13,NA,TRBJ2-1,TRBD2,CASSTNQDTGTSGPLSYNEQFF,TGTGCCAGCAGTACAAACCAGGACACCGGGACTAGCGGGCCGCTCTCCTACAATGAGCAGTTCTTC
TRBV10-1,few,TRBJ1-1,NA,CASSLKGNTEAFF,TGCGCCAGCAGTTTAAAAGGGAACACTGAAGCTTTCTTT
TRBV16,NA,TRBJ2-4,TRBD1,CASSQQGENIQYF,TGTGCCAGCAGCCAACAGGGGGAAAACATTCAGTACTTC
TRBV10-2,once,TRBJ2-7,NA,CASTSRTRTSYEQYF,TGCGCCAGCACCTCCAGGACACGAACTTCCTACGAGCAGTACTTC
TRBV6-5,NA,TRBJ2-6,NA,CASQPSGANVLTF,TGTGCCAGCCAGCCGTCTGGGGCCAACGTCCTGACTTTC
TRBV2,NA,TRBJ1-5,TRBD1,CASTRGDQPQHF,TGTGCCAGCACCAGGGGGGATCAGCCCCAGCATTTT
TRBV6-1,NA,TRBJ2-2,NA,CASRGAGELFF,TGTGCCAGCAGGGGAGCCGGGGAGCTGTTTTTT
TRBV7-2,NA,TRBJ2-3,TRBD2,CASSLRDTSGRSDTQYF,TGTGCCAGCAGCTTAAGGGACACTAGCGGGAGGTCAGATACGCAGTATTTT
TRBV27,NA,TRBJ2-5,NA,CASSFRSAPTQYF,TGTGCCAGCAGTTTCCGAAGCGCACCGACCCAGTACTTC
TRBV5-4,few,TRBJ1-1,NA,CASRPGKGLNTEAFF,TGTGCCAGCAGACCCGGTAAGGGGCTGAACACTGAAGCTTTCTTT
TRBV5-5,NA,TRBJ2-3,NA,CASSLPPRGMITDTQYF,TGTGCCAGCAGCTTACCCCCTCGGGGGATGATCACAGATACGCAGTATTTT
TRBV6-1,NA,TRBJ1-2,TRBD1,CASGTGNYGYTF,TGTGCCAGCGGGACAGGGAACTATGGCTACACCTTC
TRBV5-1,NA,TRBJ2-7,NA,CASSPAGSSTYEQYF,TGCGCCAGCAGCCCGGCAGGCAGCTCAACGTACGAGCAGTACTTC
TRBV28,NA,TRBJ2-7,TRBD1,CASRGPGQGRGGEQYF,TGTGCCAGCAGGGGACCGGGACAGGGCCGAGGGGGCGAGCAGTACTTC
TRBV10-1,once,TRBJ2-7,NA,CASSDGQVGYEQYF,TGCGCCAGCAGTGATGGCCAGGTCGGTTACGAGCAGTACTTC
TRBV7-8,NA,TRBJ1-3,NA,CASSPHGNTIYF,TGTGCCAGCAGCCCACACGGAAACACCATATATTTT
TRBV5-6,NA,TRBJ1-1,NA,CASSLSWLGMNTEAFF,TGTGCCAGCAGCTTGAGTTGGTTGGGGATGAACACTGAAGCTTTCTTT
TRBV2,NA,TRBJ2-3,NA,CASRVWTDTQYF,TGTGCCAGCAGGGTCTGGACAGATACGCAGTATTTT
TRBV2,few,TRBJ2-3,NA,CASSRQQSTDTQYF,TGTGCCAGCAGCAGACAGCAGAGCACAGATACGCAGTATTTT
TRBV19,NA,TRBJ2-2,NA,CASIQSYTGELFF,TGTGCCAGTATCCAGAGTTACACCGGGGAGCTGTTTTTT